The 26 T cell receptor delta chains given below trace back to one sample, sequenced in a study of gamma-delta T cells after stem cell transplantation. TCRdb reanalysed the RT-PCR reads via CATT. The data hold about 1,300 delta-chain clones, with around 15% observed a single time. Sequencing was carried out using gamma-delta T cells. Receptors were obtained from a human donor. It is not recorded whose cells these are; they may come from a transplant donor.

With regard to this clone: With a far larger clone one base away, a read error is the likely cause. Other nucleotide sequences in the sample specify the same CDR3. This chain uses TRDV3 with TRDJ1; D gene unclear. The V end was cut by 2 bases, the J end by 2 bases, with 24 bases between. CDR1 is TVYSNPD and CDR2 is GDNSRS in the germline V gene (reference sequence). This CDR3 contains 17 residues. This CDR3 reads CAFFSSRVRRGTDKLIF. The CDR3 DNA reads TGTGCCTTTTTCTCGTCGCGGGTGAGACGAGGGACCGATAAACTCATCTTT.

This clone came up a few times. This is likely an artifact of a read error, given a far larger clone one base away. Other DNA sequences in this sample translate to the same CDR3. The J gene is TRDJ1, the V gene TRDV2; 7 bases match TRDD3. After removal of 3 bases from V and 1 base from J, the junction contained 13 bases not matched to a gene. Germline loops: CDR1 GEAIGNYY, CDR2 EKD. The CDR3 is 17 amino acids. The CDR3 is CACDAAGGYAPTDKLIF. The CDR3 region has the DNA TGTGCCTGTGACGCAGCTGGGGGGTACGCTCCCACCGATAAACTCATCTTT.

This clone was seen more than once but under ten times. This likely reflects a read error, since a far larger clone is one base away. Other nucleotide sequences in the sample specify the same CDR3. This chain joins TRDV2 and TRDJ1; 10 bases are shared with TRDD3. Germline V gene data show CDR1 as GEAIGNYY and CDR2 as EKD. The CDR3 totals 19 residues. The CDR3 DNA reads as TGTGCCTGTGACAACCTAGGCTTCACTGGGGGATTGTACACCGACAAACTCATCTTT. Its protein product is CACDNLGFTGGLYTDKLIF.

In this sample, this clone turned up a few times. It is likely a read error: a sequence one base away is far more abundant. This CDR3 is also generated by other DNA sequences in the sample. The chain joins TRDV2 to TRDJ1, with TRDD3 matching over 13 bases. From germline, CDR1 is GEAIGNYY and CDR2 EKD. The CDR3 extends over 17 amino acids. This chain's CDR3 is CACDTVLGDTGTDKLIF. As DNA, the CDR3 is TGTGCCTGCGACACAGTACTGGGGGATACGGGGACCGATAAACTCATCTTT.

A note on this clone: Only one base separates this from a far larger clonotype, so it likely reflects a read error. The chain links TRDV2 to TRDJ1, with 11 positions matching TRDD3. This CDR3 has 16 amino acids. Germline CDR1 reads GEAIGNYY; CDR2 reads EKD. CDR3 sequence (DNA): TGTGCCCGTGACACGCTGGGGGATACTATCACCGATAAACTCATCTTT. Protein product: CARDTLGDTITDKLIF.

The sample holds a few counts of this clone. This probably arose from a read error, given a far larger clone one base away. The rearrangement joins TRDV3 to TRDJ1; D is unresolved. Germline V gene lookup returns CDR1 TVYSNPD and CDR2 GDNSRS (reference sequence). CDR3 length equals 17 residues. V dropped 5 bases and J dropped 2 bases, with 27 bases sitting between them. The CDR3 is CAIFSSRVRRGTDKLIF. CDR3 DNA sequence: TGTGCCATTTTCTCGTCGCGGGTGAGACGAGGAACCGATAAACTCATCTTT.

This clone is large in the sample. The same CDR3 also results from other DNA sequences found in this sample. CDR3 sequence: CACDTVDAHVKLGSSWDTRQMFF. As DNA, the CDR3 is TGTGCCTGTGACACCGTCGATGCCCACGTAAAACTGGGGAGCTCCTGGGACACCCGACAGATGTTTTTC. V is TRDV2 and J is TRDJ3, with 7 bases matching TRDD3. V gave up 0 bases and J gave up 0 bases; unmatched junction bases: 19. The germline V gene has CDR1 GEAIGNYY and CDR2 EKD. CDR3 length equals 23 residues.

About this clone: A far larger clone differs by one base, so this is likely a read error. Additional DNA sequences in this sample encode the identical CDR3. This chain joins TRDV2 and TRDJ1; 8 bases line up with TRDD3. The CDR3 has 21 residues. Germline V gene data show CDR1 as GEAIGNYY and CDR2 as EKD. V lost 3 bases, J lost 0 bases, and 23 bases stayed unmatched. The CDR3 sequence is CACDPILPNPTGGLYTDKLIF. In DNA form, the CDR3 reads TGTGCCTGTGACCCGATCCTACCGAACCCTACTGGGGGGCTGTACACCGATAAACTCATCTTT.

There are a few counts of this clone. This likely came from a read error, as a far larger clone is one base away. V usage is TRDV2 and J usage is TRDJ1; 8 bases fit TRDD3. In germline, CDR1 is GEAIGNYY, CDR2 EKD. This CDR3 region has 24 residues. The CDR3: CACNTVLRPGTGGTPEGYTDKLIF. In DNA, the CDR3 is TGTGCCTGTAACACCGTTCTACGCCCTGGTACTGGGGGTACCCCTGAAGGGTACACCGATAAACTCATCTTT.

Remarks on this clone: This likely reflects a read error, since a far larger clone is one base away. This chain uses TRDV2 with TRDJ1; 9 bases are shared with TRDD3. Per germline, CDR1 GEAIGNYY and CDR2 EKD. The CDR3 is 17 amino acids. The CDR3: CARDRLVGDMYTDKLIF. The CDR3 nucleotides read TGTGCCCGTGACAGACTCGTGGGGGATATGTACACCGATAAACTCATCTTT.

Points on this clone: This DNA's translation differs at residue 13 from TCRdb's protein, which comes from a much larger clone; a read error is likely, and the protein shown is translated from the DNA. V is TRDV2 and J is TRDJ1; 7 positions match TRDD3. The CDR3 has 16 residues. Looked up from germline, CDR1 is GEAIGNYY and CDR2 is EKD. This CDR3 is CACDTLGGIEADNLIF. DNA of the CDR3: TGTGCCTGTGACACCCTGGGGGGCATAGAAGCCGATAATCTCATCTTT.

In this sample, this clone turned up a few times. This likely reflects a read error, since a far larger clone is one base away. The chain employs TRDV2 and TRDJ1, with D possibly TRDD3 on 5 matching bases. Germline V gene lookup returns CDR1 GEAIGNYY and CDR2 EKD. CDR3 size: 19 residues. V lost 3 bases to trimming and J lost 0 bases, with 25 bases between them. The CDR3 DNA sequence: TGTGCCTGTGACCCGATTCCCCGCGTCGTACCGGGGGACACCGATAAACTCATCTTT. Translating gives CACDPIPRVVPGDTDKLIF.

As concerns this clone: This likely stems from a read error, as it lies one base from a far larger clone. This chain connects TRDV2 to TRDJ1, with 11 bases lining up with TRDD3. J lost 10 bases, V lost 5 bases, and 17 bases had no gene match. Germline-derived CDR1 and CDR2 are GEAIGNYY and EKD. This CDR3 is 16 amino acids long. CDR3 loop: CACAELDAGGYYRLIF. DNA of the CDR3: TGTGCCTGTGCCGAACTTGACGCTGGGGGATACTATAGACTCATCTTT.

Concerning this clone: This likely traces to a read error, being one base from a far larger clone. Other DNA sequences in this specimen translate into the identical CDR3. The CDR3 loop is CACDTHLPTIRGDYDKLIF. The CDR3 region has the DNA TGTGCCTGTGACACCCACCTTCCTACAATCCGAGGGGACTACGATAAACTCATCTTT. This chain links TRDV2 with TRDJ1; the match to TRDD2 covers 9 bases. From germline, CDR1 is GEAIGNYY and CDR2 EKD. V shed 0 bases and J 4 bases; nucleotides not matched to a gene: 17. This CDR3 region has 19 residues.

As regards this clone: TCRdb records a much larger clone's protein for this DNA, with a difference at residue 12 that likely arises from a read error; the protein given is the translation of the DNA. J is TRDJ1 and V is TRDV2, with 13 nucleotides matching TRDD3. V shed 1 base and J 3 bases; nucleotides not matched to a gene: 7. Germline CDR1 GEAIGNYY, CDR2 EKD. The CDR3 spans 17 residues. DNA for the CDR3: TGTGCCTGTGACACAGTACTGGGGGATACGGGGGCCGATAAACTCATCTTT. It specifies CACDTVLGDTGADKLIF.

Comment on this clone: Since a far larger clone is one base different, this is likely a read error. Within the sample, other DNA sequences also encode this same CDR3. The chain carries TRDV2 and TRDJ1; TRDD1 is a possible D gene (5 bases). The CDR3 is made up of 13 amino acids. The V gene's germline CDR1 is GEAIGNYY and CDR2 EKD. The CDR3 is CACDTIGADKLIF. The CDR3 DNA is TGTGCCTGTGACACAATAGGGGCCGACAAACTCATCTTT.

With regard to this clone: This likely came from a read error, as a far larger clone is one base away. Other nucleotide sequences in the sample specify the same CDR3. The chain has TRDV2 and TRDJ1; TRDD3 matches at 7 bases. This CDR3 contains 16 residues. Germline lookup yields CDR1 GEAIGNYY and CDR2 EKD. CDR3 sequence reads: CACDTSLGERTDKLIF. CDR3 coding DNA: TGTGCATGTGACACATCTTTGGGGGAGCGCACCGATAAACTCATCTTT.

Regarding this clone: The amino acid sequence in TCRdb belongs to a much larger clone and departs from this DNA's translation at residue 3, likely a sequencing read error; the sequence shown is translated from the DNA. CDR3 DNA: TGTGCCCGTGACACCATCTCCTATGGAAGGGGACAGTACACCGATAAACTCATCTTT. Protein product: CARDTISYGRGQYTDKLIF. This rearrangement joins TRDV2 to TRDJ1, with D perhaps given as TRDD2 or TRDD3 (5 bases each). This CDR3 comprises 19 residues. Germline-derived CDR1 and CDR2 are GEAIGNYY and EKD.

Only a few counts were recorded for this clone. The V call is TRDV2, the J call TRDJ1; 11 bases are a match to TRDD3. V lost 2 bases, J lost 3 bases, and 10 bases stayed unmatched. This CDR3 is 17 amino acids long. Germline V gene lookup returns CDR1 GEAIGNYY and CDR2 EKD. CDR3 sequence: CACDNLILGDKPDKLIF. The CDR3 DNA follows: TGTGCCTGTGACAACCTAATACTGGGGGATAAACCCGATAAACTCATCTTT.

This clone was counted a few times. TCRdb's entry gives the protein of a much larger clone, which mismatches this DNA's translation at residue 16, likely from a read error; the protein reported here is translated from the DNA. J is TRDJ1 and V is TRDV2; 9 bases match TRDD3. The CDR3 loop spans 17 amino acids. Germline CDR1 reads GEAIGNYY; CDR2 reads EKD. CDR3 loop: CACDTLTGDTWGDKLTF. The CDR3 nucleotides are TGTGCCTGTGACACCTTGACGGGGGATACTTGGGGCGATAAACTCACCTTT.

The sample holds a few counts of this clone. The TCRdb protein comes from a much larger clone and disagrees with this DNA's translation at residue 3, likely due to a read error; the protein given here is derived from the DNA. The CDR3 nucleotides read TGTGCCCGTGACACAATAGGGGCCGATAAACTCATCTTT. This codes for CARDTIGADKLIF. The chain has TRDV2 and TRDJ1, with TRDD1 as a possible D gene (5 bases). The CDR3 totals 13 residues. Germline V lookup: CDR1 GEAIGNYY, CDR2 EKD.

To note about this clone: It is likely a read error: a sequence one base away is far more abundant. This chain connects TRDV2 to TRDJ1; TRDD3 matches 9 bases. Germline V gene data show CDR1 as GEAIGNYY and CDR2 as EKD. The CDR3 has 22 amino acids. V lost 1 base and J lost 2; bases outside the gene matches: 25. The CDR3 loop reads CACDTMTPKLGEIRPATDKLIF. CDR3 DNA: TGTGCCTGTGACACGATGACGCCGAAACTGGGGGAGATACGACCCGCAACCGATAAACTCATCTTT.

Only a few counts were recorded for this clone. The chain carries TRDV2 and TRDJ1; 10 bases line up with TRDD3. The CDR3 has 18 amino acids. The V gene end was trimmed by 0 bases and the J gene end by 0 bases; junction bases not matched to a gene: 9. Germline V lookup: CDR1 GEAIGNYY, CDR2 EKD. CDR3 DNA sequence: TGTGCCTGTGACACCGTACTGGGGGATTCCCAGTACACCGATAAACTCATCTTT. Its protein product is CACDTVLGDSQYTDKLIF.

This clone was counted a few times. A far larger clone lies a single base away; this is likely a read error. This same CDR3 is encoded by further DNA sequences in the sample. The rearrangement joins TRDV2 to TRDJ1; 7 bases align to TRDD3. This CDR3 has 16 amino acids. Germline V CDR1 and CDR2: GEAIGNYY, EKD. CDR3 amino acids: CACDTLGGIEADKLIF. CDR3 DNA: TGTGCCTGCGACACCCTGGGGGGCATAGAAGCCGATAAACTCATCTTT.

This clone was seen a few times. A far bigger clonotype differs at one base, so this is likely a read error. This sample also contains other DNA sequences that code for the same CDR3. The chain uses TRDV2 and TRDJ3; TRDD3 aligns across 12 bases. Germline CDR1 GEAIGNYY, CDR2 EKD. CDR3 length: 18 residues. The CDR3 DNA reads as TGCGCCTGTGACGTCCTGGGGGATACGGCCTGGGACACCCGACAGATGTTTTTC. Its translation: CACDVLGDTAWDTRQMFF.

This clone was seen a few times. A far larger clone differs by one base, so this is likely a read error. The chain combines TRDV2 with TRDJ1; the D is unclear. The V gene lost 2 bases and the J gene lost 0 bases, with 15 bases spanning the gap. Germline-derived CDR1 and CDR2 are GEAIGNYY and EKD. The CDR3 length is 16 residues. CDR3 amino acids: CACDIIVPLNTDKLIF. CDR3 bases: TGTGCCTGTGACATCATCGTTCCCTTAAACACCGATAAACTCATCTTT.